This is a list of T cell receptor beta chains from one sample in a study of T cell clonotyping in hematopoietic cell transplantation. This table comes from immunoSEQ multiplex PCR, and its TCRdb copy is limited to in-frame clones, with some not included. Among 35,000 to 50,000 clones listed, 85% were seen once. Sample: peripheral blood mononuclear cells, taken before stem cell transplant. These receptors all come from a man between 60 and 70 years old with acute myeloid leukemia. Some clones in this sample may be carry-over from other donors' samples. The CDR3 runs from the conserved cysteine through the conserved F or W. D genes are given only for firm matches. Not every row has a clone size; where given, it reads once, few, many or a size class.

TRBV7-3,TRBJ2-7,NA,few,CASSQDYEQYF,TGTGCCAGCAGCCAGGACTACGAGCAGTACTTC
TRBV5-4,TRBJ1-3,TRBD1,NA,CASRPGLDRGGNTIYF,TGTGCCAGCCGCCCGGGCTTGGACAGGGGTGGAAACACCATATATTTT
TRBV5-1,TRBJ1-5,NA,NA,CASSLDGLSNQPQHF,TGCGCCAGCAGCTTGGACGGCCTTAGCAATCAGCCCCAGCATTTT
TRBV5-1,TRBJ2-5,NA,NA,CASSTGRTQETQYF,TGCGCCAGCTCAACTGGAAGAACGCAAGAGACCCAGTACTTC
TRBV27,TRBJ2-3,TRBD1,NA,CASHQGAQADTQYF,TGTGCCAGCCATCAGGGGGCGCAGGCAGATACGCAGTATTTT
TRBV10-3,TRBJ1-5,NA,few,CAISTGSNQPQHF,TGTGCCATCAGCACAGGGAGCAATCAGCCCCAGCATTTT
TRBV28,TRBJ2-3,NA,few,CACLPTDTQYF,TGTGCCTGCCTACCCACAGATACGCAGTATTTT
TRBV11-2,TRBJ2-5,NA,NA,CASTNRTAPQETQYF,TGTGCCAGCACCAACCGGACAGCCCCCCAAGAGACCCAGTACTTC
TRBV28,TRBJ1-1,NA,NA,CASSTSRGMNTEAFF,TGTGCCAGCAGTACAAGCAGGGGTATGAACACTGAAGCTTTCTTT
TRBV5-1,TRBJ1-2,NA,NA,CASRTGQNYGYTF,TGCGCCAGCAGGACGGGACAAAACTATGGCTACACCTTC
TRBV30,TRBJ2-6,NA,NA,CAWSVLGGRAAGSGANVLTF,TGTGCCTGGAGTGTACTAGGAGGCAGGGCCGCGGGCTCTGGGGCCAACGTCCTGACTTTC
TRBV2,TRBJ2-7,NA,NA,CASSVAGSYEQYF,TGTGCCAGCAGTGTCGCGGGGTCCTACGAGCAGTACTTC
TRBV6-5,TRBJ1-1,NA,NA,CASREGGTEAFF,TGTGCCAGCAGAGAAGGCGGGACTGAAGCTTTCTTT
TRBV29-1,TRBJ2-7,NA,once,CSVPTRDGSYEQYF,TGCAGCGTCCCTACCCGGGACGGTTCCTACGAGCAGTACTTC
TRBV7-2,TRBJ2-5,TRBD1,few,CASSSRDRGPETQYF,TGTGCCAGCAGCTCCCGGGACAGGGGGCCTGAGACCCAGTACTTC
TRBV28,TRBJ2-7,NA,NA,CASSLLGIREQYF,TGTGCCAGCAGTCTGCTAGGTATTCGCGAGCAGTACTTC
TRBV7-2,TRBJ2-3,TRBD2,NA,CASSHQRGITDTQYF,TGTGCCAGCAGCCACCAGCGGGGGATCACAGATACGCAGTATTTT
TRBV18,TRBJ2-7,NA,NA,CASFQRPERGLGDYPCEQYF,TGTGCCAGCTTTCAACGGCCAGAAAGAGGGCTGGGAGACTACCCGTGCGAGCAGTACTTC
TRBV6-5,TRBJ2-7,NA,once,CASSTGWEDSYEQYF,TGTGCCAGCAGTACAGGGTGGGAGGACTCCTACGAGCAGTACTTC
TRBV4-3,TRBJ2-7,NA,NA,CASSPDAGARGEQYF,TGCGCCAGCAGCCCGGACGCGGGGGCACGGGGCGAGCAGTACTTC
TRBV30,TRBJ1-5,TRBD1,NA,CAWTRGGGVNQPQHF,TGTGCCTGGACCCGGGGAGGGGGCGTCAATCAGCCCCAGCATTTT
TRBV7-9,TRBJ2-1,TRBD2,NA,CASRPLLTSGGPSNEQFF,TGTGCCAGCAGACCACTTCTGACTAGCGGGGGGCCGTCCAATGAGCAGTTCTTC
TRBV10-2,TRBJ2-7,NA,NA,CASSAEGGPFLEQYF,TGCGCCAGCAGTGCCGAGGGGGGGCCCTTTCTCGAGCAGTACTTC
TRBV2,TRBJ2-2,NA,NA,CASAAGGLMEAGELFF,TGTGCCAGCGCGGCAGGGGGGCTCATGGAGGCCGGGGAGCTGTTTTTT
TRBV7-6,TRBJ1-4,TRBD1,NA,CASSTRDRWEKLFF,TGTGCCAGCAGCACCCGGGACAGGTGGGAAAAACTGTTTTTT
TRBV30,TRBJ2-5,TRBD2,NA,CAWSFTRTSGVQETQYF,TGTGCCTGGAGTTTTACTCGGACTAGCGGGGTACAAGAGACCCAGTACTTC
TRBV5-1,TRBJ1-5,NA,once,CASSLRAGSDQPQHF,TGCGCCAGCAGCTTGAGGGCAGGGTCGGATCAGCCCCAGCATTTT
TRBV6-6,TRBJ1-5,NA,NA,CASSTSSNQPQHF,TGTGCCAGCAGCACGAGTAGCAATCAGCCCCAGCATTTT
TRBV5-6,TRBJ1-4,NA,NA,CASSLALGIGLFF,TGTGCCAGCAGCTTGGCTCTAGGGATCGGTCTGTTTTTT
TRBV28,TRBJ2-7,NA,NA,CASSLSRDYEQYF,TGTGCCAGCAGTTTAAGCCGGGACTACGAGCAGTACTTC
TRBV2,TRBJ1-5,NA,once,CASSERARSNQPQHF,TGTGCCAGCAGTGAAAGGGCAAGAAGCAATCAGCCCCAGCATTTT
TRBV7-8,TRBJ2-5,TRBD2,NA,CASSLRLAGDSGSETQYF,TGTGCCAGCAGCTTAAGGCTAGCGGGGGACTCAGGTTCAGAGACCCAGTACTTC
TRBV5-1,TRBJ2-3,TRBD1,once,CASRTGDRTDTQYF,TGCGCCAGCCGGACAGGGGACAGGACAGATACGCAGTATTTT
TRBV5-1,TRBJ1-6,NA,few,CASSLRAGDNSPLHF,TGCGCCAGCAGCTTGAGAGCAGGGGATAATTCACCCCTCCACTTT
TRBV5-6,TRBJ1-6,NA,NA,CASSPGEAGWGNSPLHF,TGTGCCAGCAGCCCCGGAGAGGCAGGTTGGGGGAATTCACCCCTCCACTTT
TRBV7-9,TRBJ2-3,NA,NA,CASSLGLSTDTQYF,TGTGCCAGCAGCTTAGGACTATCCACAGATACGCAGTATTTT
TRBV28,TRBJ2-7,NA,once,CASRAGFGQYF,TGTGCCAGCAGAGCCGGGTTCGGACAGTACTTC
TRBV7-9,TRBJ1-2,NA,NA,CASSGQQYYGYTF,TGTGCCAGCAGCGGACAGCAATACTATGGCTACACCTTC
TRBV2,TRBJ2-3,TRBD2,NA,CASKERGTDTQYF,TGTGCCAGCAAGGAGCGGGGGACAGATACGCAGTATTTT
TRBV18,TRBJ2-1,TRBD1,NA,CASSPDWGQGALEQFF,TGTGCCAGCTCACCAGATTGGGGACAGGGGGCACTTGAGCAGTTCTTC
TRBV7-9,TRBJ2-1,TRBD1,NA,CASSLGTGFQGQFF,TGTGCCAGCAGCTTAGGGACAGGCTTCCAGGGGCAGTTCTTC
TRBV7-2,TRBJ2-5,NA,NA,CASSLRWDGGQETQYF,TGTGCCAGCAGTTTACGTTGGGATGGGGGTCAAGAGACCCAGTACTTC
TRBV4-1,TRBJ2-2,NA,NA,CASSLRGGPGGITGELFF,TGCGCCAGCAGCCTCAGGGGGGGACCAGGGGGGATCACCGGGGAGCTGTTTTTT
TRBV28,TRBJ2-3,NA,NA,CASSLAGSDTQYF,TGTGCCAGCAGTTTAGCGGGGTCAGATACGCAGTATTTT
TRBV2,TRBJ2-6,TRBD1,NA,CASSPTGLTGANVLTF,TGTGCCAGCAGTCCGACAGGGTTAACTGGGGCCAACGTCCTGACTTTC
TRBV6-1,TRBJ2-7,TRBD1,NA,CASSDGTGALYEQYF,TGTGCCAGCAGCGATGGGACAGGGGCCCTCTACGAGCAGTACTTC
TRBV5-1,TRBJ1-2,TRBD1,few,CASSLAPDRGDYGYTF,TGCGCCAGCAGCTTGGCACCAGACAGGGGGGACTATGGCTACACCTTC
TRBV29-1,TRBJ1-6,NA,NA,CSVRSENSPLHF,TGCAGCGTTAGGTCAGAAAATTCACCCCTCCACTTT
TRBV4-3,TRBJ2-2,NA,NA,CASSHLRGQDRNTGELFF,TGCGCCAGCAGCCACCTAAGGGGTCAGGACAGGAACACCGGGGAGCTGTTTTTT